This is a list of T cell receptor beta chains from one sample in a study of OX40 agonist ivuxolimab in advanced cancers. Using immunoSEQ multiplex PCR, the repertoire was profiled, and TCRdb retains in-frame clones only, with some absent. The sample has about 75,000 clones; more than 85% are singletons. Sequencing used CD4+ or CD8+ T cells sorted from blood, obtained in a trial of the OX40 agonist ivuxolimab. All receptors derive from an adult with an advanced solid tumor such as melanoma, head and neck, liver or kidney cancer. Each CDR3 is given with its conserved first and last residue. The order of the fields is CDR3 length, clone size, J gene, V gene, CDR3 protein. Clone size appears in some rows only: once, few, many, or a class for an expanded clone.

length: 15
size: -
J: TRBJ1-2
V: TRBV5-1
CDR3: CASRDSGEKNYGYTF

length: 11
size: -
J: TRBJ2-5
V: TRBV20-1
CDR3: CSASGSGTQYF

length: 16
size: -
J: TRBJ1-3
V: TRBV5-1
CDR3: CASSLTGGDSGNTIYF

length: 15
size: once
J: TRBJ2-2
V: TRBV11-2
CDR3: CASSPRDRLTGELFF

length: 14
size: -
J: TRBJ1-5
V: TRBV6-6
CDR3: CASSYGTGNQPQHF

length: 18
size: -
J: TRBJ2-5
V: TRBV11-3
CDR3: CASSPGGGGLAGKETQYF

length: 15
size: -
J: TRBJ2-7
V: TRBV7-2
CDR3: CASSLAGQVTYEQYF

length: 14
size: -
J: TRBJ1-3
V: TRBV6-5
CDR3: CASSTQGAGNTIYF

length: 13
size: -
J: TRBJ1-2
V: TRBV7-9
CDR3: CASSLIQGDGYTF

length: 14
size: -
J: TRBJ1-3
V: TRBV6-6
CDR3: CATRKGTSGNTIYF

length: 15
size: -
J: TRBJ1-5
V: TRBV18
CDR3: CASSPETGGNQPQHF

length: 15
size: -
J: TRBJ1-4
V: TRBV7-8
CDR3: CASSLQTGLGEKLFF

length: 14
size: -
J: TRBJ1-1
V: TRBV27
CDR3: CASSFRDGVTEAFF

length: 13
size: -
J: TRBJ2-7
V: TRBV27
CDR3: CASRNRGPGEQYF

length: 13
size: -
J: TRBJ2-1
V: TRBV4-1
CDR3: CASSQQGNNEQFF

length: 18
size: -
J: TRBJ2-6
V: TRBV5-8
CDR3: CASSFLAGGTSGANVLTF

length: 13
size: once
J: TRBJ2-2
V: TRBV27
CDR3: CASSLWGFGELFF

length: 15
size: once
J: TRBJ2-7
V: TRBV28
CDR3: CASRSLLRTVYEQYF

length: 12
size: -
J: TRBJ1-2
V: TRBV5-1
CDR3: CASSRTDYGYTF

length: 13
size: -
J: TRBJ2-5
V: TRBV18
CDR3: CASSPDDQGTQYF

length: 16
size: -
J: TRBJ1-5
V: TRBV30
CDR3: CAWSVNSGFGNQPQHF

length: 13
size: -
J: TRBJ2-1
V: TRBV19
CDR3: CASSNRAGDEQFF

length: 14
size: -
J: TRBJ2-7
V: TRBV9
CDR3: CASSVVGQGNEQYF

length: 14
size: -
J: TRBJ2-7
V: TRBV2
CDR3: CASTLTGALGEQYF

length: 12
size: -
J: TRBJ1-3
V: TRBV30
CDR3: CAWSSGGNTIYF

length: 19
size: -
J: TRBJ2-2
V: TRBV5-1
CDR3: CASSLGLAGGNTNTGELFF

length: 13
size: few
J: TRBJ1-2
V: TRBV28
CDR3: CAIHPGDRVVYTF

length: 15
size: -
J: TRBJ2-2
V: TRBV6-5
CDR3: CASRYRDLNTGELFF

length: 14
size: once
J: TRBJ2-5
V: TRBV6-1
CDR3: CASSEGWGKETQYF

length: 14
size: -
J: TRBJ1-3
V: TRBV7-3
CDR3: CASSLKSSGNTIYF

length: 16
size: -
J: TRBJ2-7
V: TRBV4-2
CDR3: CASSQEGGGPLTEQYF

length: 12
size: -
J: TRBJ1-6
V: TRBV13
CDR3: CASSLKSSPLHF

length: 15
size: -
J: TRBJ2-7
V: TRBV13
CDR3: CASSFRDRRSAEQYF

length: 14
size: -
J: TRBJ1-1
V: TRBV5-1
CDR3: CASSLRQGSTEAFF

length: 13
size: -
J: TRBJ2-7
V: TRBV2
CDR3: CASSEGQPREQYF

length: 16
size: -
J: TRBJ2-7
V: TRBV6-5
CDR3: CASSYSTGASSYEQYF

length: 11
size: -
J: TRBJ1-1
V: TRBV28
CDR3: CASSIQGEAFF

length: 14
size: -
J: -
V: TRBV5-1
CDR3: CASRGTGKTHEQYF

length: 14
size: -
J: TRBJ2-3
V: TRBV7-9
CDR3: CASRGGAGPDTQYF

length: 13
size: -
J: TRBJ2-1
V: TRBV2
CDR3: CASSGQGLREQFF

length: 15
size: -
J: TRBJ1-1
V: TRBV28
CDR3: CASSGIGQGSLEAFF

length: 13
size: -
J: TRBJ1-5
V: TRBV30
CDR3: CAWSVRGTQPQHF

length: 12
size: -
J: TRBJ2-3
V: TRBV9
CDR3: CASSPYTDTQYF

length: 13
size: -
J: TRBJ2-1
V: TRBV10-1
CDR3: CASSDAGRNEQFF